In its sample, the clone carrying this T cell receptor (beta chain) was seen once. Its target is not known. This CDR3 is also generated by other DNA sequences in the sample. This sample stems from a study of shared clonotypes between healthy human individuals. Study details: Used for every donor were three CD4 naive, three CD4 memory, two CD8 naive and one CD8 memory plate.

Cells designated naive CD8 were CD45RO-negative and were positively selected for CCR7, with terminally differentiated effector memory CD45RA+ cells excluded. Those who donated were healthy HIV-negative adults, with no recent acute infections or vaccinations reported. Germline CDR1 reads MNHEY; CDR2 reads SVGAGI. The V end was cut by 2 bases, the J end by 3 bases, with 8 bases between. The CDR3 has 13 amino acids. Study findings and constraints: The sharing of approximately 5.1% of naive CD4 clonotypes was seen across a few donors. Non-shared clonotypes displayed generation probabilities falling below those of clonotypes present in all four donors.

The repertoire was sequenced with immunoSEQ multiplex PCR; TCRdb's copy has only in-frame clones and lacks some. The sample consists of 2 million to 2.5 million clones, 93% of them appearing once. Sequenced material: naive CD8+ T cells from PBMCs. The chain carries TRBV6-5 and TRBJ2-7, with D possibly being TRBD1 (5 bases). The clonotype originates from a man aged 18 to 35 in good health. Some clones in this sample may be carry-over from other donors' samples. For the CDR3, the DNA is TGTGCCAGCAGTTACAGTAGGGGCTACGAGCAGTACTTC. This translates into CASSYSRGYEQYF.